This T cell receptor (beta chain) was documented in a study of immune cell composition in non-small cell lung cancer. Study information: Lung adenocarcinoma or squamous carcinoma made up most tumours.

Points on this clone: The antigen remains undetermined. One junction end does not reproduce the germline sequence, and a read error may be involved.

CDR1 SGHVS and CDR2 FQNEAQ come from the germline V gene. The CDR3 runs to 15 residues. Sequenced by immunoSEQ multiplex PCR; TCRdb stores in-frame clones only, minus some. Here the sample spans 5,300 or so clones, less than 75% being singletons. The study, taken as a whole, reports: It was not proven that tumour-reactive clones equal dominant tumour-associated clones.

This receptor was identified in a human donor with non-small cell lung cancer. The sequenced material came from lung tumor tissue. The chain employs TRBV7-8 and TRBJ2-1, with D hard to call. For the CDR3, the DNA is TGTGCCAGCAGCTCAACCGTGACCGTTTACAGTGAGCAGTTCTTC. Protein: CASSSTVTVYSEQFF.